One sample yielded the 11 T cell receptor beta chains listed below, sequenced in a study of post-analysis software for immune sequencing data. General study findings and limits: In patients, about 5 TRBV segments were more frequent than in controls, with TRBV5-6, TRBV5-1 and TRBV20-1 among them.

For these TCRs, the target antigens are not known. Presence of unique molecular identifiers characterized the TCR beta cDNA libraries. TCRdb used MiXCR to reprocess the PCR reads, holding one entry per CDR3 protein. The sample has hundreds of thousands of distinct CDR3 sequences; 35% to 45% are singletons. The sample taken for sequencing was blood. All receptors come from a girl between 10 and 17 years old with multiple sclerosis.

Notes on this clonotype: A read error may be the cause here, since a much bigger clone is one base away. CDR3 DNA sequence: TGTGCCGGCAGGGGGGTTACTCAGCCCCAGCATTTT. The encoded protein is CAGRGVTQPQHF. The chain links TRBV6-2 or TRBV6-3 to TRBJ1-5; 7 nucleotides match TRBD1. The CDR3 contains 12 residues. CDR1 is MNHEY, CDR2 SVGEGT, per germline.

This chain links TRBV29-1 with TRBJ1-1; D remains unclear. V shed 3 bases and J shed 1 base, with 3 bases lying between them. The CDR3 runs to 11 residues. Per the germline V gene, CDR1 is SQVTM and CDR2 is ANQGSEA. The CDR3 is CSVDQNTEAFF. The CDR3 bases are TGCAGCGTTGACCAGAACACTGAAGCTTTCTTT.

V is TRBV12-3 or TRBV12-4 and J is TRBJ2-1; D is ambiguous. This CDR3 is 13 amino acids long. Trimming left V 3 bases short and J 11 bases short, with 14 bases between. CDR3 sequence: CASSFEAGPQQFF. CDR3 coding DNA: TGTGCCAGCAGTTTTGAGGCAGGTCCTCAGCAGTTCTTC.

This chain uses TRBV2 with TRBJ1-1, with 7 bases that match TRBD1. Looked up from germline, CDR1 is SNHLY and CDR2 is FYNNEI. There are 14 residues in the CDR3. The junction had 10 bases not matched to a gene; V was cut back by 7 bases and J by 5 bases. In DNA form, the CDR3 reads TGTGCCAGCAAAACAGACAGGGCAGCGACTGAAGCTTTCTTT. Protein: CASKTDRAATEAFF.

The chain recombines TRBV12-3 or TRBV12-4 with TRBJ1-4; D remains ambiguous. Between the trimmed V and J ends, which lost 5 bases and 11 bases, there was a span of 12 bases. The CDR3 is 12 amino acids. The DNA of the CDR3 is TGTGCCAGCAGTCCTCGGGCCGGGAAACTGTTTTTT. Its translation is CASSPRAGKLFF.

The chain is built from TRBV19 and TRBJ1-5; 9 nucleotides line up with TRBD1. The CDR3 has 19 residues. The V gene's germline CDR1 is LNHDA and CDR2 SQIVND (reference sequence). V was clipped by 7 bases and J by 3 bases; unmatched bases: 19. The CDR3 region has the DNA TGTGCCAGTACCGAGGGTTTTTGGGTGAGGACAGGGGACAATCAGCCCCAGCATTTT. This codes for CASTEGFWVRTGDNQPQHF.

With regard to this clonotype: A read error may be the cause here, since a much bigger clone is one base away. The chain joins TRBV6-5 to TRBJ1-2; D is unclear. Germline CDR1 MNHEY, CDR2 SVGAGI. This CDR3 is 15 amino acids long. The CDR3 sequence is CASSYAGKVASGYIF. In nucleotides, the CDR3 is TGTGCCAGCAGTTACGCAGGAAAGGTCGCTTCCGGCTACATCTTC.

The sample holds many counts of this clonotype. The gene calls are TRBV12-3 or TRBV12-4 and TRBJ1-1; D is ambiguous. V was cut by 3 bases and J by 2 bases, with 10 bases left in between. The CDR3 loop spans 14 amino acids. CDR3 amino acids: CASSFFGENTEAFF. The CDR3 nucleotides read TGTGCCAGCAGTTTTTTTGGGGAAAACACTGAAGCTTTCTTT.

Note on this clonotype: This may be a read error: a much more frequent sequence differs by one nucleotide. The chain is built from TRBV10-3 and TRBJ2-5; D perhaps matches TRBD2 (5 bases). Germline V gene lookup returns CDR1 ENHRY and CDR2 SYGVKD. CDR3 length: 14 residues. This CDR3 is CVSQSGHGEETQYF. The DNA of the CDR3 is TGTGTCTCCCAATCCGGGCACGGGGAAGAGACCCAGTACTTC.

This clonotype was counted ten times or more. The chain employs TRBV2 and TRBJ2-3; 9 bases align to TRBD2. This CDR3 region has 16 residues. Trimming cost V 5 bases and J 4 bases; bases outside gene matches: 10. CDR1 is SNHLY and CDR2 is FYNNEI in the germline V gene. This CDR3 is CASSTPGTSRPDTQYF. CDR3 bases: TGTGCCAGCAGTACACCCGGGACTAGCCGCCCAGATACGCAGTATTTT.

This clonotype was recorded a few times. This chain joins TRBV3-1 and TRBJ2-1; TRBD2 matches at 12 bases. The CDR3 has 17 amino acids. Trimming took 4 bases from V and 7 from J; bases not matched to a gene: 11. The germline CDR1 and CDR2 sequences are LGHDT and YNNKEL (reference sequence). The CDR3 coding sequence is TGTGCCAGCAGCCGAGCTCTAGCGGGAGGGTCCTCGAATGAGCAGTTCTTC. Its translation is CASSRALAGGSSNEQFF.